This entry describes one T cell receptor beta chain. Its cognate antigen has yet to be identified. It has no much larger one-base neighbor in the sample; base qualities were not kept. This entry belongs to a study of blood T cells in healthy people across ages (dated by TCRdb to 2013 to 2016). Concerning the study at large: In model experiments, roughly one uniquely barcoded TCR beta cDNA molecule per two T cells was captured by template switching. The study analyzed two additional independent replicas of 1 million unique cDNA reads from the same blood draw for two donors, one aged 18 to 30 and one aged 80 or older. To track age-related changes in TCR beta repertoire diversity, the study relied on deep sequencing normalized with unique cDNA molecular identifiers. Donors of different ages were randomly distributed across sequencing lanes to avoid experimental bias. The donors were split into four age groups: young (average about 16 years), middle-aged (more than 35), aged (approximately 59) and long-lived (roughly 77).

V is trimmed back by 6 bases and J by 5 bases, and the junction contains 3 bases that no gene match accounts for. From the germline V gene (reference sequence), CDR1 is DFQATT and CDR2 is SNEGSKA. From the cysteine through the phenylalanine, the CDR3 covers 12 amino acids. The sequence is cut down to CDR3 DNA, 36 bases in frame from base 1. The donors were 40 or so Caucasian individuals from Russia, aged 6 to 90 years, who were systemically healthy. About 9.6 milliliters of peripheral blood were collected from each donor into EDTA-treated Vacutainer tubes. Ficoll-Paque density-gradient centrifugation was used to isolate PBMCs, with at least 7 million per sample. Total RNA was extracted from PBMCs with Trizol reagent, with at least 5 micrograms obtained per sample. For every donor, flow cytometry on a PBMC aliquot measured the percentage of naive CD45RAhigh/CD27high T cells. Libraries were constructed by 5' RACE. TCRdb records Illumina HiSeq 2500 as the sequencer. A second PCR of roughly 7 to 11 cycles was run with a J-beta primer mix and a sample-barcoded 5' primer. A template-switch 5' adaptor carrying 12 random nucleotides introduced a unique molecular identifier onto each TCR beta cDNA molecule. Each sample yielded at least 3 million CDR3-containing paired-end reads. The Mint cDNA synthesis kit, primed by a TRBC-specific oligonucleotide, was used to synthesize first-strand cDNA from all RNA. Following uracil-DNA glycosylase treatment, all cDNA underwent a first 18-cycle PCR with the universal primers M1SS and BC2_uni_R. The original pipeline was this. Normalization of each sample was performed by random selection of 1 million high-quality reads, each carrying a distinct molecular identifier. Instead of being binned into consensus sequences, reads that shared molecular identifiers were thrown out. MiTCR, with a Q25 quality threshold and the strictest error-elimination algorithm, was used for CDR3 identification, clonotype clustering and error correction. A nonparametric unseen species model with Euler transformation was used to estimate a lower bound on total TCR beta diversity. The raw public reads went through TCRdb reprocessing: fastp at Q25, MiXCR clone calling, in-frame beta chains kept. All rows with the same CDR3 protein become a single entry with the most common DNA and genes. The V and J calls here are based on TCRdb, not the publication. The table for this sample lists hundreds of thousands of distinct CDR3 sequences; about 51% of them were counted only once. Jointly, the top ten make up roughly 14% of the sample.

Overall study outcomes, separate from this receptor: The CMV infection status of donors was not known, potentially confounding age-related changes in expanded clonotypes. Observed TCR beta diversity per million T cells fell roughly linearly with age, and a significant reduction was already apparent by age around 36. Compared with the aged group, the long-lived group had more naive CD4+ T cells, fewer expanded clones and increased TCR diversity, a pattern suggesting age selection. Bulk unsorted PBMC profiling prevented conclusive comparison of naive and antigen-experienced compartments. Observed TCR beta diversity correlated strongly with the percentage of naive T cells measured by flow cytometry. Estimates of total diversity based on one million sequenced T cells were considered lower bounds and underestimates.

This receptor chain uses TRBV20-1 and TRBJ2-7; 11 of the junction bases match TRBD1. The sequence was obtained from a woman of 80 years or more in good health. Specimen: blood. The CDR3 protein: CSADRGRNEQYF. The DNA is as follows: TGCAGTGCGGACAGGGGGCGCAACGAGCAGTACTTC.